These 6 T cell receptor beta chains came from one sample sequenced in a study of STAT3 mutations in large granular lymphocyte leukemia. Study conclusions and caveats: Every T-LGLL patient had at least one immunodominant TCRbeta clonotype.

These TCRs' antigens remain unknown. Profiling relied on immunoSEQ multiplex PCR, and the TCRdb table lists in-frame clones only, not all of them. This table has about 4,600 clones, under 55% appearing once. Sample: peripheral blood mononuclear cells. The receptors derive from a man in his fifties or sixties with T-cell large granular lymphocyte leukemia. Some clones in this sample may be carry-over from other donors' samples.

There are a few counts of this clone. The J gene is TRBJ2-5, the V gene TRBV7-3; 7 nucleotides align to TRBD2. The V and J ends lost 5 bases and 3 bases, in that order; junction bases with no gene match: 3. The CDR3 loop spans 13 amino acids. CDR1 is SGHTA, CDR2 FQGTGA, per germline. The CDR3 sequence: CASSQTSKETQYF. Written as DNA, the CDR3 is TGTGCCAGCAGCCAGACTAGCAAAGAGACCCAGTACTTC.

V usage is TRBV27 and J usage is TRBJ1-5; D not resolved. This CDR3 is built from 11 residues. Germline loops: CDR1 MNHEY, CDR2 SMNVEV (reference sequence). Between the trimmed V and J ends, which lost 8 bases and 7 bases, there was a span of 9 bases. CDR3 DNA: TGTGCCAGCGGACGCGACCAGCCCCAGCATTTT. Amino acids: CASGRDQPQHF.

CDR3 DNA sequence: TGTGCCAGCAGCTGGTCGGAGAATGGCTACACCTTC. Its protein product is CASSWSENGYTF. The chain is built from TRBV7-9 and TRBJ1-2, with D hard to call. The V and J ends lost 4 bases and 6 bases respectively, with 9 bases between them. CDR1 and CDR2 from the germline V gene are SEHNR and FQNEAQ (reference sequence). CDR3 length equals 12 residues.

This sequence joins TRBV6-5 and TRBJ1-5; D call uncertain. Trimming pared 5 bases from V and 5 bases from J, leaving 16 bases between. Germline V gives CDR1 MNHEY, CDR2 SVGAGI. The CDR3 is made up of 15 amino acids. The CDR3 loop reads CASSPYSRRDQPQHF. CDR3 nucleotides: TGTGCCAGCAGTCCCTACTCGAGGCGCGATCAGCCCCAGCATTTT.

The rearrangement uses TRBV30 and TRBJ1-2; D is undetermined. The V and J ends lost 0 bases and 5 bases respectively, with 10 bases between them. This CDR3 comprises 13 residues. Germline loops: CDR1 GTSNPN, CDR2 SVGIG (reference sequence). The CDR3 nucleotides are TGTGCCTGGAGTGTACGGAGGGATTATGGCTACACCTTC. Translated, it gives CAWSVRRDYGYTF.

The chain is built from TRBV30 and TRBJ1-2; D is unresolved. This CDR3 comprises 12 residues. The V end lost 8 bases, the J end lost 8 bases, and 18 bases lay between the germline ends. The germline V gene has CDR1 GTSNPN and CDR2 SVGIG (reference sequence). CDR3 bases: TGTGCCCGTTCAAAAGGGCCCGTAGGCTACACCTTC. Amino acid sequence: CARSKGPVGYTF.